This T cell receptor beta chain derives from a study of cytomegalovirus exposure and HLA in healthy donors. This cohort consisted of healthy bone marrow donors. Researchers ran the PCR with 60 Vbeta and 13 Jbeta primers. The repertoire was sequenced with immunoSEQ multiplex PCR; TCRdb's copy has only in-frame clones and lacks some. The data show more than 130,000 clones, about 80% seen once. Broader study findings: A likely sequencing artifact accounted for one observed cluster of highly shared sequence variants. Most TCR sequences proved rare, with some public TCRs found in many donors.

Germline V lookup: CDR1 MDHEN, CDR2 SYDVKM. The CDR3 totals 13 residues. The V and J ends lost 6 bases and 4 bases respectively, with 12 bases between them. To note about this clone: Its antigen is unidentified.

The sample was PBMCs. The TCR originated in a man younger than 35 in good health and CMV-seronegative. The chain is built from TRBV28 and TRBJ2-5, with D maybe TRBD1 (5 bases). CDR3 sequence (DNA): TGTGCCAGCAGGCAGGGCCCAGGAGAGACCCAGTACTTC. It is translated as CASRQGPGETQYF.